This TCR beta chain was recovered during a study of blood T cell repertoires in COVID-19. Clones were read by immunoSEQ multiplex PCR, and TCRdb kept only the in-frame ones, dropping some. The data show some 400,000 clones, 81% seen once. This CDR3 region has 17 residues. Germline assignment: CDR1 SEHNR and CDR2 FQNEAQ (reference sequence). V shed 4 bases, J shed 5 bases, and the junction held 6 bases outside the gene matches. Sample: peripheral blood. This clonotype was obtained from a human donor with acute or convalescent COVID-19. The donor label of this sample is uncertain. The genes are TRBV7-9 and TRBJ2-2, with TRBD2 identical over 14 bases. CDR3 sequence reads: CASSSPGLAGATGELFF. For the CDR3, the DNA is TGTGCCAGCAGCTCCCCGGGACTAGCGGGGGCGACCGGGGAGCTGTTTTTT. The whole variable domain, remainder taken from reference TRBV7-9 and TRBJ2-2, is DTGVSQNPRHKITKRGQNVTFRCDPISEHNRLYWYRQTLGQGPEFLTYFQNEAQLEKSRLLSDRFSAERPKGSFSTLEIQRTEQGDSAMYLCASSSPGLAGATGELFFGEGSRLTVL.